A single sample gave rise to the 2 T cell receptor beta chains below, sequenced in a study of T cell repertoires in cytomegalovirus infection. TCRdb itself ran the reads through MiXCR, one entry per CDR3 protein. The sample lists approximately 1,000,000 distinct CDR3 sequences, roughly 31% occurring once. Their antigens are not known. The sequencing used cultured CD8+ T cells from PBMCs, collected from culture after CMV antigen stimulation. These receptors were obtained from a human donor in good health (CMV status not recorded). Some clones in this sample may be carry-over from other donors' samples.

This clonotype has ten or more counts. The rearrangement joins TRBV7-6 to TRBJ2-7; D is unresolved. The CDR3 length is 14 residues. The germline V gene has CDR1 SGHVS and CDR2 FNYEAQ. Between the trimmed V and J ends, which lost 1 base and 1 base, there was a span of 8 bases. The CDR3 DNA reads TGTGCCAGCAGCTTAGAGGTCAGTTCCTACGAGCAGTACGTC. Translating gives CASSLEVSSYEQYV.

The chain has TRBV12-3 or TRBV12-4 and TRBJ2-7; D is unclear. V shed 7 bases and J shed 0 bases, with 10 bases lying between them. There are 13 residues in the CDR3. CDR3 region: CASTGTNSYEQYF. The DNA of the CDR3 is TGTGCCAGCACGGGCACCAACTCCTACGAGCAGTACTTC.